Listed here are 20 T cell receptor beta chains from one sample, sequenced in a study of T cells in localized non-small cell lung cancer. The assay was immunoSEQ multiplex PCR, and TCRdb's table has in-frame clones only and misses some. The sample records tens of thousands of clones, 84% being singletons. This sample comprised peripheral blood, obtained before any cancer treatment. Receptor source: a female donor older than 55 with stage I lung adenocarcinoma.

The CDR3 region is CASTDIKGESTEAFF. In DNA, the CDR3 is TGTGCCAGCACCGACATTAAGGGGGAAAGCACTGAAGCTTTCTTT. The rearrangement uses TRBV6-6 and TRBJ1-1, with TRBD1 as a possible D gene (6 bases). V lost 7 bases and J lost 4, with 19 bases in between. CDR3 size: 15 residues. From germline, CDR1 is MNHNY and CDR2 SVGAGI (reference sequence).

The chain carries TRBV7-9 and TRBJ1-5, with 8 bases lining up with TRBD1. CDR3 length: 15 residues. CDR1 SEHNR and CDR2 FQNEAQ come from the germline V gene (reference sequence). Unmatched junction bases numbered 4, after V lost 0 bases and J lost 6 bases. The CDR3 bases are TGTGCCAGCAGCTTAGCAACAGGGGGGGTTCAGCCCCAGCATTTT. It codes for CASSLATGGVQPQHF.

This chain links TRBV2 with TRBJ2-1; D unclear. V lost 6 bases, J lost 5 bases, and 8 bases lay in between. Germline-derived CDR1 and CDR2 are SNHLY and FYNNEI. This CDR3 is 12 amino acids long. The CDR3: CASRTTDNEQFF. The CDR3 DNA reads TGTGCCAGCAGGACAACAGACAATGAGCAGTTCTTC. Combining the CDR3 with reference TRBV2 and TRBJ2-1 gives the whole variable domain EPEVTQTPSHQVTQMGQEVILRCVPISNHLYFYWYRQILGQKVEFLVSFYNNEISEKSEIFDDQFSVERPDGSNFTLKIRSTKLEDSAMYFCASRTTDNEQFFGPGTRLTVL.

The V call is TRBV7-3, the J call TRBJ2-5; weak D call: TRBD1 (5 bases). The germline CDR1 and CDR2 sequences are SGHTA and FQGTGA. This CDR3 spans 13 amino acids. The germline V and J ends were trimmed by 2 bases and 5 bases, with 9 bases remaining between them. In DNA form, the CDR3 reads TGTGCCAGCAGCTTACAGGGATGGGAGACCCAGTACTTC. Translated: CASSLQGWETQYF.

The V gene is TRBV11-2, the J gene TRBJ2-7, with a possible D match to TRBD1 (6 bases). V shed 1 base and J shed 5 bases, with 12 bases lying between them. The CDR3 loop spans 14 amino acids. Germline-derived CDR1 and CDR2 are SGHAT and FQNNGV. The CDR3 region has the DNA TGTGCCAGCAGCTTAGCCATACAGGGCAACGAGCAGTACTTC. It specifies CASSLAIQGNEQYF.

The chain has TRBV10-3 and TRBJ1-1; D might be TRBD1 (5 bases). Germline V lookup: CDR1 ENHRY, CDR2 SYGVKD. This CDR3 has 12 residues. V lost 10 bases and J 5 bases, leaving 14 bases between the germline ends. CDR3 sequence (DNA): TGTGCCACGGGACGTACGGTGACTGAAGCTTTCTTT. Its translation: CATGRTVTEAFF.

This chain links TRBV27 with TRBJ2-2; D remains ambiguous. Germline V gene data show CDR1 as MNHEY and CDR2 as SMNVEV (reference sequence). The CDR3 is 12 residues long. Trimming took off 1 base at V and 7 bases at J, with 4 bases between the two ends. The CDR3 protein is CASSLWNGELFF. The CDR3 nucleotides are TGTGCCAGCAGTTTATGGAACGGGGAGCTGTTTTTT.

This clone was seen a single time. The rearrangement uses TRBV5-4 and TRBJ2-3; 12 nucleotides agree with TRBD2. Germline CDR1 is SGHNT and CDR2 is YYREEE (reference sequence). The ends lost 1 base at V and 0 bases at J; junction bases unmatched: 3. The CDR3 length is 17 residues. This chain's CDR3 is CASSLRTSGISTDTQYF. The CDR3 DNA sequence: TGTGCCAGCAGCTTGAGGACTAGCGGGATCAGCACAGATACGCAGTATTTT.

The chain combines TRBV14 with TRBJ2-7, with TRBD2 matching over 10 bases. Germline assignment: CDR1 SGHDN and CDR2 FVKESK. The V gene end was trimmed by 1 base and the J gene end by 2 bases; junction bases not matched to a gene: 2. The CDR3 covers 15 residues. The CDR3 loop is CASSQASGSTYEQYF. Written as DNA, the CDR3 is TGTGCCAGCAGCCAAGCTAGCGGGAGCACCTACGAGCAGTACTTC.

The chain carries TRBV29-1 and TRBJ1-1, with a tentative D call TRBD1 (5 bases). V was shortened by 7 bases and J by 0 bases, with 15 bases between the two germline ends. There are 14 residues in the CDR3. Germline-derived CDR1 and CDR2 are SQVTM and ANQGSEA. CDR3 residues: CSANPPQVNTEAFF. Here the CDR3 DNA reads TGCAGCGCCAATCCCCCACAGGTGAACACTGAAGCTTTCTTT.

The V and J genes are TRBV6-5 and TRBJ1-1; weak D call: TRBD1 (6 bases). Germline V gives CDR1 MNHEY, CDR2 SVGAGI. This CDR3 region has 15 residues. The V and J ends lost 4 bases and 1 base respectively, with 13 bases between them. The CDR3: CASSLDRVPNTEAFF. DNA of the CDR3: TGTGCCAGCAGTTTGGACAGAGTACCGAACACTGAAGCTTTCTTT.

V usage is TRBV27 and J usage is TRBJ2-7, with 9 nucleotides matching TRBD2. This CDR3 is built from 14 residues. The V and J ends lost 6 bases and 3 bases, in that order; junction bases with no gene match: 6. Germline loops: CDR1 MNHEY, CDR2 SMNVEV (reference sequence). The CDR3, as DNA: TGTGCCAGCAGGAAGACTAGCGGATTCTACGAGCAGTACTTC. Protein sequence: CASRKTSGFYEQYF.

This clone was counted a single time. The gene calls are TRBV7-2 and TRBJ2-3; D ambiguous. Germline V lookup: CDR1 SGHTA, CDR2 FQGNSA. There are 12 residues in the CDR3. V lost 5 bases and J lost 2, with 5 bases in between. CDR3 sequence (DNA): TGTGCCAGCAGCGTCTTCACAGATACGCAGTATTTT. Translation gives CASSVFTDTQYF.

The J gene is TRBJ2-5, the V gene TRBV2; D not resolved. Germline V gene data show CDR1 as SNHLY and CDR2 as FYNNEI. V shed 7 bases and J shed 1 base, with 13 bases lying between them. The CDR3 loop spans 14 amino acids. Here the CDR3 DNA reads TGTGCCAGCACCCCCCGTTGGACCCAAGAGACCCAGTACTTC. Its protein product is CASTPRWTQETQYF. The full variable domain, in which reference TRBV2 and TRBJ2-5 provide the parts outside the CDR3, is EPEVTQTPSHQVTQMGQEVILRCVPISNHLYFYWYRQILGQKVEFLVSFYNNEISEKSEIFDDQFSVERPDGSNFTLKIRSTKLEDSAMYFCASTPRWTQETQYFGPGTRLLVL.

V and J are TRBV2 and TRBJ1-5; D gene unclear. Trimming left V 2 bases short and J 1 base short, with 9 bases between. The CDR3 covers 15 residues. CDR1 is SNHLY, CDR2 FYNNEI, per germline. Here the CDR3 reads CASSELALSNQPQHF. The CDR3 region has the DNA TGTGCCAGCAGTGAACTCGCTTTGAGCAATCAGCCCCAGCATTTT.

The chain combines TRBV27 with TRBJ2-2; maybe TRBD2 (5 bases). This CDR3 is 15 amino acids long. V lost 3 bases and J 5 bases, leaving 13 bases between the germline ends. Germline-derived CDR1 and CDR2 are MNHEY and SMNVEV (reference sequence). The CDR3 region is CASSFDWRGTGELFF. CDR3 nucleotides: TGTGCCAGCAGTTTTGATTGGAGAGGGACCGGGGAGCTGTTTTTT.

This chain links TRBV6-5 with TRBJ1-1; no definite D call. This CDR3 is built from 11 residues. V was clipped by 6 bases and J by 9 bases, with 11 bases between them. Germline V gene sequence: CDR1 MNHEY, CDR2 SVGAGI. CDR3 loop: CASSTATQAFF. The CDR3 DNA is TGTGCCAGCAGCACGGCCACCCAAGCTTTCTTT.

V and J are TRBV25-1 and TRBJ2-5, with unresolved D. CDR3 length equals 12 residues. Trimming pared 4 bases from V and 5 bases from J, leaving 8 bases between. The germline V gene has CDR1 MGHDK and CDR2 SYGVNS. In DNA form, the CDR3 reads TGTGCCAGCAGTGGTTTGGGGGAGACCCAGTACTTC. It codes for CASSGLGETQYF. Looking up the rest from reference TRBV25-1 and TRBJ2-5 gives the full variable domain: EADIYQTPRYLVIGTGKKITLECSQTMGHDKMYWYQQDPGMELHLIHYSYGVNSTEKGDLSSESTVSRIRTEHFPLTLESARPSHTSQYLCASSGLGETQYFGPGTRLLVL.

This CDR3 is CASSSRTGGTEAFF. CDR3 sequence (DNA): TGTGCCAGTAGTAGCCGGACAGGGGGGACTGAAGCTTTCTTT. V usage is TRBV19 and J usage is TRBJ1-1, with 10 bases aligning to TRBD1. CDR1 LNHDA and CDR2 SQIVND come from the germline V gene (reference sequence). Trimming removed 4 bases from V and 5 bases from J; junction bases left unmatched: 4. The CDR3 runs to 14 residues. Variable domain in full (rest from reference TRBV19 and TRBJ1-1): DGGITQSPKYLFRKEGQNVTLSCEQNLNHDAMYWYRQDPGQGLRLIYYSQIVNDFQKGDIAEGYSVSREKKESFPLTVTSAQKNPTAFYLCASSSRTGGTEAFFGQGTRLTVV.

The chain carries TRBV7-3 and TRBJ2-2; either TRBD1 or TRBD2 may supply D (5 bases each). V was shortened by 5 bases and J by 7 bases, with 17 bases between the two germline ends. CDR3 size: 15 residues. Germline CDR1 reads SGHTA; CDR2 reads FQGTGA. The CDR3 DNA sequence: TGTGCCAGCAGCGGGGACGGGGCGTGGAGCGGGGAGCTGTTTTTT. Protein product: CASSGDGAWSGELFF.